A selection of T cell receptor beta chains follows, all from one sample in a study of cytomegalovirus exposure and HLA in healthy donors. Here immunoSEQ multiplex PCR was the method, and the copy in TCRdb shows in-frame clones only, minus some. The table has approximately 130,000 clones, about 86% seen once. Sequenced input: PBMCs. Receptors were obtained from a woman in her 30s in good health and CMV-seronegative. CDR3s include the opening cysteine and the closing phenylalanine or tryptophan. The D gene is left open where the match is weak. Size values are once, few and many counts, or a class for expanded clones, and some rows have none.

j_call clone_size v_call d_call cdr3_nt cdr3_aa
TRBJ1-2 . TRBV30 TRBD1 TGTGCCTGGGGCCGCCGGGGGGGACAGACCCATGGCTACACCTTC CAWGRRGGQTHGYTF
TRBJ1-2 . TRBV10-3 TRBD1 TGTGCCATCAGCCCGGGACAGAACTATGGCTACACCTTC CAISPGQNYGYTF
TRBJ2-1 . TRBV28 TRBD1 TGTGCCAGCAGTTTTCTGGGACAGGGGAGTGATGAGCAGTTCTTC CASSFLGQGSDEQFF
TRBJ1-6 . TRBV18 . TGTGCCAGCTCACCATCTTACACAGGGAACTCACCCCTCCACTTT CASSPSYTGNSPLHF
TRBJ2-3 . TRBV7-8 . TGTGCCAGCAGCTTACTCGAGGGAGGCACAGATACGCAGTATTTT CASSLLEGGTDTQYF
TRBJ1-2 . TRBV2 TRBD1 TGTGCCAGCAGTGGGTTGGGACAGGGGGCGAAATTCGGCTACACCTTC CASSGLGQGAKFGYTF
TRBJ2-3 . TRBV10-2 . TGCGCCAGCAGTGTTCGGGGATTTCCAGATACGCAGTATTTT CASSVRGFPDTQYF
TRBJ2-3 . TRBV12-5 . TGTGCTAGTGGTCCGGGGGGCGGATTCAGCACAGATACGCAGTATTTT CASGPGGGFSTDTQYF
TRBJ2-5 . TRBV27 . TGTGCCAGCAGTCCTGACTTCCCGGGGCAAGAGACCCAGTACTTC CASSPDFPGQETQYF
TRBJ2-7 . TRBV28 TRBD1 TGTGCCAGCAGTTCAAGATCGGGACAGGGGGCCTACGAGCAGTACTTC CASSSRSGQGAYEQYF
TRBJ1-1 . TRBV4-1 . TGCGCCAGCAGCCAAGGCCCGGGGAACACTGAAGCTTTCTTT CASSQGPGNTEAFF
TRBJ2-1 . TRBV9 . TGTGCCAGCAGCGTAGGGAGGGGAACGGTATACAATGAGCAGTTCTTC CASSVGRGTVYNEQFF
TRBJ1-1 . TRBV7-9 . TGTTCCAGCAGCTCCCAACATCAGGTCTTCACTGAAGCTTTCTTT CSSSSQHQVFTEAFF
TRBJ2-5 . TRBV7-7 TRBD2 TGTGCCAGCAGCTTTGGACTAGCTGAGGAGACCCAGTACTTC CASSFGLAEETQYF
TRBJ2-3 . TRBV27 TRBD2 TGTGCCAGCAGTCGCGGGAGAGCAGATACGCAGTATTTT CASSRGRADTQYF
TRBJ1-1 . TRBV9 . TGTGCCAGCAGCGTCTCTCGGGAGGGGATAGGGGGTTTTGGTATGAACACTGAAGCTTTCTTT CASSVSREGIGGFGMNTEAFF
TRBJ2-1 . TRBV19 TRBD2 TGTGCCAGTAGTATCTTCTCTAGCGGATACAATGAGCAGTTCTTC CASSIFSSGYNEQFF
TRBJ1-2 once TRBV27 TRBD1 TGTGCCAGCGCTAGACAGGGAACGGATGGCTACACCTTC CASARQGTDGYTF
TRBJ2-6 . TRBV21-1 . TGTGCCAGCAGCAAAGTTGTGGGACAAGGGTTTCACCGGGTCTCTGGGGCCAACGTCCTGACTTTC CASSKVVGQGFHRVSGANVLTF
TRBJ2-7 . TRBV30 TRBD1 TGTGCCTGGAGTGTGGGGACAGGGTCAACCTACGAGCAGTACTTC CAWSVGTGSTYEQYF
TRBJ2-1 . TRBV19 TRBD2 TGTGCCAGTAGTATTGGGAGGGCGGGTTTTGAGCAGTTCTTC CASSIGRAGFEQFF
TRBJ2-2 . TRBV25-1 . TGTGCCAGCAGTGAATCCAGTTCGATCACCGGGGAGCTGTTTTTT CASSESSSITGELFF
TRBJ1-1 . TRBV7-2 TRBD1 TGTGCCAGCAGAATGGGACAGTCGAACACTGAAGCTTTCTTT CASRMGQSNTEAFF
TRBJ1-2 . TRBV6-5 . TGTGCCAGCAGGGAAAACCGGGGGTTTAACTATGGCTACACCTTC CASRENRGFNYGYTF
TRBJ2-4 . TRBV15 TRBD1 TGTGCCACCAGCAGAGGACTACAGGGGGCCAAAAACATTCAGTACTTC CATSRGLQGAKNIQYF
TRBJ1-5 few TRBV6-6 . TGTGCCAGCAGTTACTCCGGGAGAGGCAATCAGCCCCAGCATTTT CASSYSGRGNQPQHF
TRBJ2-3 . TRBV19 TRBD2 TGTGCCACCCAAGGAGCGGGAGAAAGACATACGCAGTATTTT CATQGAGERHTQYF
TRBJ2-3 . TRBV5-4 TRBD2 TGTGCCAGCAGCCCGGGACTAGCGGGAGCGGCAGATACGCAGTATTTT CASSPGLAGAADTQYF